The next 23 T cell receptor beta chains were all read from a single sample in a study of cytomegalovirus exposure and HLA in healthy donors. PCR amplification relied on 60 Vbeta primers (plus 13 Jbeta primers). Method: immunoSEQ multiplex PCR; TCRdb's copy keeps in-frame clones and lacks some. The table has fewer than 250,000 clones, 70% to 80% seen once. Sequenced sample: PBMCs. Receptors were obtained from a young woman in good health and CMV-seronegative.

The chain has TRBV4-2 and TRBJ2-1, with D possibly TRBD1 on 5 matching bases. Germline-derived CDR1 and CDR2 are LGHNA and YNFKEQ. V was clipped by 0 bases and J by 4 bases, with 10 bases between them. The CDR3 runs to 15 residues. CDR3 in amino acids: CASSQEYRMYNEQFF. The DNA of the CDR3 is TGTGCCAGCAGCCAAGAGTACAGGATGTACAATGAGCAGTTCTTC.

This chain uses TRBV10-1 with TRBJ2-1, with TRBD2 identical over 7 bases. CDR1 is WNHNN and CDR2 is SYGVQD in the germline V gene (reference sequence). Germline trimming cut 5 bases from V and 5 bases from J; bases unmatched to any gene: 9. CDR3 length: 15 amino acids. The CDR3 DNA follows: TGCGCCAGCAGTCGACTCGCGGGAGCTAACAATGAGCAGTTCTTC. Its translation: CASSRLAGANNEQFF.

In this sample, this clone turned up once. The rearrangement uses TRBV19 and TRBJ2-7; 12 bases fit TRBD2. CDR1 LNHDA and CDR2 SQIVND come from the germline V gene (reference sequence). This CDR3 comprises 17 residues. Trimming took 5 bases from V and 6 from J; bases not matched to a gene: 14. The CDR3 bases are TGTGCCAGTAGTTCCGACAGGCCTAGCGGGAGGGTAAGCGAGCAGTACTTC. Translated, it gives CASSSDRPSGRVSEQYF.

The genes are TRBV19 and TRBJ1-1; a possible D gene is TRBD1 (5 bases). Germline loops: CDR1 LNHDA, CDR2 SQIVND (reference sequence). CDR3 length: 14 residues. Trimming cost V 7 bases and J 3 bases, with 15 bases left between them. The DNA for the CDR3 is TGTGCCAGTAACTCATCACCGGGGGACACTGAAGCTTTCTTT. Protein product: CASNSSPGDTEAFF.

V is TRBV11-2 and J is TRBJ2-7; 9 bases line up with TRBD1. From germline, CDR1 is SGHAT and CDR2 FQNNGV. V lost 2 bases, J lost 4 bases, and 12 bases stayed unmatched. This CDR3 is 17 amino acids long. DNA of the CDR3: TGTGCCAGCAGCTTAAGGAACCTACGGGACAGGGCTTACGAGCAGTACTTC. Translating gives CASSLRNLRDRAYEQYF. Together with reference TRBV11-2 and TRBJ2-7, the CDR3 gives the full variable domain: EAGVAQSPRYKIIEKRQSVAFWCNPISGHATLYWYQQILGQGPKLLIQFQNNGVVDDSQLPKDRFSAERLKGVDSTLKIQPAKLEDSAVYLCASSLRNLRDRAYEQYFGPGTRLTVT.

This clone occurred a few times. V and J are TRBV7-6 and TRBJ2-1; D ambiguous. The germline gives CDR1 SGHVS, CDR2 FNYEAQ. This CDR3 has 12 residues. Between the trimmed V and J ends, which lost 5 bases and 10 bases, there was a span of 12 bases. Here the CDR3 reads CASSTPGSEQFF. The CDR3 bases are TGTGCCAGCAGCACCCCCGGGTCCGAGCAGTTCTTC.

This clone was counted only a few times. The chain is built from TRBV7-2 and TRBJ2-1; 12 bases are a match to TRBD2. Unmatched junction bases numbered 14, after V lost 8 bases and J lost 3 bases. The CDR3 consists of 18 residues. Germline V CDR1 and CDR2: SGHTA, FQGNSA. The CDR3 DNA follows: TGTGCCAGCCGGGCTAGCGGGGGGGCCCAGTCCTACTACAATGAGCAGTTCTTC. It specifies CASRASGGAQSYYNEQFF.

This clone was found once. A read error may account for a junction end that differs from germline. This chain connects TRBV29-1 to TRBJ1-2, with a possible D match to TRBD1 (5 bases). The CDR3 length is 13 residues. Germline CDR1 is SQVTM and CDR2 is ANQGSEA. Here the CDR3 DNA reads TGCAGCGTTGAAGACAGGGTGTTAGATGGCTACCCCTTC. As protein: CSVEDRVLDGYPF.

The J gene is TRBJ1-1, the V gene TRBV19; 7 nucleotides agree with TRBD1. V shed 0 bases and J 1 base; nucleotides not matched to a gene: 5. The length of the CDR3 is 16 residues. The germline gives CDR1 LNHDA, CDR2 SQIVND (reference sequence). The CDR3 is CASSIDTGVGNTEAFF. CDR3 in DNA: TGTGCCAGTAGTATAGATACAGGGGTGGGGAACACTGAAGCTTTCTTT.

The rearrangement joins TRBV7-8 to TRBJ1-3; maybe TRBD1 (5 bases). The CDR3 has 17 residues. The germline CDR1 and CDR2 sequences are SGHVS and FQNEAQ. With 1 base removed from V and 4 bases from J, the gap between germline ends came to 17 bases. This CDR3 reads CASSLVLPRQSGNTIYF. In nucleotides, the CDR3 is TGTGCCAGCAGCTTAGTTCTCCCTCGACAGAGCGGAAACACCATATATTTT.

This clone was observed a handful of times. The CDR3 sequence is CASSFLDYGYTF. The DNA of the CDR3 is TGTGCCAGCAGTTTTCTAGACTATGGCTACACCTTC. The V call is TRBV28, the J call TRBJ1-2; no clear D. The CDR3 length is 12 residues. Germline assignment: CDR1 MDHEN and CDR2 SYDVKM. V lost 3 bases, J lost 3 bases, and 5 bases lay in between.

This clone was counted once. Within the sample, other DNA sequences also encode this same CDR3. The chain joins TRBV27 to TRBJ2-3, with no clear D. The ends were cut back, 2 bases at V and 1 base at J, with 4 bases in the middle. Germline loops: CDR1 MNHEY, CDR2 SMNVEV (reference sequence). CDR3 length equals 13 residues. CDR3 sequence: CASSLRGTDTQYF. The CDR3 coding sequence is TGTGCCAGCAGTTTAAGAGGCACAGATACGCAGTATTTT.

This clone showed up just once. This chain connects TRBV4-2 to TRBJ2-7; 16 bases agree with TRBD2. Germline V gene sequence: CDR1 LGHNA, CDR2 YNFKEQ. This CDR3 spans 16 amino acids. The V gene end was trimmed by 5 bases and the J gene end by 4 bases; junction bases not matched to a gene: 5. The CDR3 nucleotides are TGTGCCAGCAGCTCCGGGACTAGCGGGAGGGTTTACGAGCAGTACTTC. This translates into CASSSGTSGRVYEQYF.

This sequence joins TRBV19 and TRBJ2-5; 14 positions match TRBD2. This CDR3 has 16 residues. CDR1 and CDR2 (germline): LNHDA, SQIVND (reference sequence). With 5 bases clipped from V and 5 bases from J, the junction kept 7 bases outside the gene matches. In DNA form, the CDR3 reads TGTGCCAGTAGTCTACGACTAGCGGGAGGGCCGGAGACCCAGTACTTC. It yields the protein CASSLRLAGGPETQYF.

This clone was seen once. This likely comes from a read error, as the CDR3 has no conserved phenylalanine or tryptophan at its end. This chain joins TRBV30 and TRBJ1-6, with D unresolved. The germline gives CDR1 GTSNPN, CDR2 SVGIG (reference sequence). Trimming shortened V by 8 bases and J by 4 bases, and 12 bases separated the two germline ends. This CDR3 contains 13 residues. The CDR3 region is CARSTGYNSPLHL. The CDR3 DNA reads TGTGCCCGTTCGACGGGTTATAATTCACCCCTCCACTTG.

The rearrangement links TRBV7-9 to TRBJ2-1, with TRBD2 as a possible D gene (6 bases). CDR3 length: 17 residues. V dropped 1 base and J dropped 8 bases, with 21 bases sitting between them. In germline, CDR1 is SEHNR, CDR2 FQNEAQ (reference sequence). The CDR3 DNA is TGTGCCAGCAGCTTAGGGCAACTAGCCCTAAATGCCGATGAGCAGTTCTTC. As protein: CASSLGQLALNADEQFF.

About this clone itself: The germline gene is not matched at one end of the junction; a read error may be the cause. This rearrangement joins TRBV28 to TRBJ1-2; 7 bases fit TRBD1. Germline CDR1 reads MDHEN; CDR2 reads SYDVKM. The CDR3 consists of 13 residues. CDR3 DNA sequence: TGTGACAGCAGTTTAAGGGGGCTCTATGGCTACACCTTC. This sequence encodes CDSSLRGLYGYTF.

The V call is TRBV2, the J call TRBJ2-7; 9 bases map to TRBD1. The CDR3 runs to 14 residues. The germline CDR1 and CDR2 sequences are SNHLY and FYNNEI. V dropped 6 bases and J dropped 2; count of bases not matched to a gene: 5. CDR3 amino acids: CASRDWDRAYEQYF. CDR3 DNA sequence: TGTGCCAGCAGGGACTGGGACAGGGCCTACGAGCAGTACTTC.

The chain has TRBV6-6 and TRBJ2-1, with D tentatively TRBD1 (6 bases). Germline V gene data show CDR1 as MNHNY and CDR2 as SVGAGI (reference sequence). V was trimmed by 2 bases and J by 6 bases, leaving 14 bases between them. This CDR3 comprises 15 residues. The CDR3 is CASSYTGLGGNEQFF. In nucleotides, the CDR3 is TGTGCCAGCAGTTACACAGGGCTAGGTGGCAATGAGCAGTTCTTC.

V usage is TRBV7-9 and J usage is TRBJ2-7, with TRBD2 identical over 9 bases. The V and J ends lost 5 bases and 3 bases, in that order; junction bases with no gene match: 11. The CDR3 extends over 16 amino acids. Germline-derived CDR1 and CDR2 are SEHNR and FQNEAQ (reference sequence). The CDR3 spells CASSHGTSSFLYEQYF. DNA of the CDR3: TGTGCCAGCAGCCACGGGACTAGCTCCTTTCTCTACGAGCAGTACTTC.

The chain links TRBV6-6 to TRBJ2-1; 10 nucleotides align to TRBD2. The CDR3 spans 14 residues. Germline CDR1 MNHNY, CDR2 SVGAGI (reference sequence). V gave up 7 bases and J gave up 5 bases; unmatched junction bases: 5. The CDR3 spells CASTMGLANNEQFF. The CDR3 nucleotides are TGTGCCAGCACCATGGGACTAGCGAACAATGAGCAGTTCTTC.

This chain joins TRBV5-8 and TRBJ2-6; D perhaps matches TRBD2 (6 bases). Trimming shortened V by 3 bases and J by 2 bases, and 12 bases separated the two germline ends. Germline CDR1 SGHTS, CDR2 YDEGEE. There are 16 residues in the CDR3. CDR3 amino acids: CASSSPRGAGANVLTF. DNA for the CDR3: TGTGCCAGCAGCTCCCCACGCGGGGCTGGGGCCAACGTCCTGACTTTC.

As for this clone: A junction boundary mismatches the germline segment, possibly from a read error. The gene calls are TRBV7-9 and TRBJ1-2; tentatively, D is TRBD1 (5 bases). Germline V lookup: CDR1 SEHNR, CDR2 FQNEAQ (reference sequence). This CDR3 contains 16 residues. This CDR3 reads CSSSLGEQRTNYGYTF. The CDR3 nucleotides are TGTTCCAGCAGCTTAGGGGAGCAGAGGACCAACTATGGCTACACCTTC.